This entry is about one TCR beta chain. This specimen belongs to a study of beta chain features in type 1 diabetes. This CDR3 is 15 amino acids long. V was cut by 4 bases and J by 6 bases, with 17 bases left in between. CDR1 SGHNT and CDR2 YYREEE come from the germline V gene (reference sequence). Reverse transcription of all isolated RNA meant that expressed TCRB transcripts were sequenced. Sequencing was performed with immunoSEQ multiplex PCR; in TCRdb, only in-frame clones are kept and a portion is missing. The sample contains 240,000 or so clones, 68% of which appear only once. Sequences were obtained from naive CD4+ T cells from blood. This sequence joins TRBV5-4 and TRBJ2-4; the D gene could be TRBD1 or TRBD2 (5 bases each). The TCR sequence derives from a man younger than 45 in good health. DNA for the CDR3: TGTGCCAGCAGCCTGGGGCTGGGGGACGTAAACATTCAGTACTTC. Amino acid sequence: CASSLGLGDVNIQYF.